The text below deals with one TCR beta chain. What this receptor recognizes is not known. It has no much larger one-base neighbor in the sample; base qualities were not kept. This sample stems from a study of T cell changes during pregnancy in multiple sclerosis (dated by TCRdb to between 2018 and 2021). Study-level background: The study looked at changes in the T cell repertoire across pregnancy in women with multiple sclerosis.

Library construction relied on the immunoSEQ multiplex PCR assay. In its TCRdb copy, this immuneACCESS table keeps in-frame sequences only and misses some clones. Where compared with another copy, unresolved V genes explain less than half of these, and the others have no known cause. A total of nearly 110,000 clones appear in this sample, about nine tenths of them only once. Around 0.8% of the sample is held by the ten biggest clonotypes. The germline V gene encodes CDR1 SEHNR and CDR2 FQNEAQ (reference sequence). From its cysteine to its phenylalanine, the CDR3 spans 14 amino acids. Only the CDR3 DNA is retained, 42 bases long and in frame from the first base. At the junction V is shortened by 5 bases and J by 2 bases, with 11 bases in between.

The clonotype comes from a female donor in good health, enrolled as a control in a pregnancy study. The input for sequencing was peripheral blood, taken in the third trimester of pregnancy. The sequence joins TRBV7-9 to TRBJ2-3, and possibly TRBD1, on 6 matching bases. The CDR3 sequence is CASSVQGSTDTQYF. DNA sequence: TGTGCCAGCAGCGTACAGGGATCCACAGATACGCAGTATTTT.